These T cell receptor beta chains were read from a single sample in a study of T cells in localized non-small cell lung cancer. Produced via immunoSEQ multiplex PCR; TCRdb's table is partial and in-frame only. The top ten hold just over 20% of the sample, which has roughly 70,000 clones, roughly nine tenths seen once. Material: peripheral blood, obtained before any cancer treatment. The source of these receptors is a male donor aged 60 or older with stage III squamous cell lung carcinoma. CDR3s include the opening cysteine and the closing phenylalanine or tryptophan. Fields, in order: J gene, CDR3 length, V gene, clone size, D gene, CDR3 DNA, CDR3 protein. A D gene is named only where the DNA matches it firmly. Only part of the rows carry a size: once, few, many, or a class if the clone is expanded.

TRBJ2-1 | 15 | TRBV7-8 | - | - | TGTGCCAGCAGCTTAGTTTCAGGAACTTACAATGAGCAGTTCTTC | CASSLVSGTYNEQFF
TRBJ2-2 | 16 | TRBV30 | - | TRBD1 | TGTGCCTGGAGTGCCGACAGGGGCGATTGGACCGGGGAGCTGTTTTTT | CAWSADRGDWTGELFF
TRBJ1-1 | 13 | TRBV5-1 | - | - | TGCGCCAGCAGCCGGTCAGGGGATGTTGAAGCTTTCTTT | CASSRSGDVEAFF
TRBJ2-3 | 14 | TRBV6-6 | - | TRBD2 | TGTGCCAGCACCCCCCGGACTAGCGAGGGTACGCAGTATTTT | CASTPRTSEGTQYF
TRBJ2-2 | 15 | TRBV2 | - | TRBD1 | TGTGCCAGCAGGCTCCCCGGGACAGACACCGGGGAGCTGTTTTTT | CASRLPGTDTGELFF
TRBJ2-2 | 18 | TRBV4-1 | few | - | TGCGCCAGCAGCCTTTTGGGGGCTCGGATGGGGGGAAGCGGGGAGCTGTTTTTT | CASSLLGARMGGSGELFF
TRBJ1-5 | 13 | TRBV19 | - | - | TGTGCCAGTAGTTCAGGAGGGAATCAGCCCCAGCATTTT | CASSSGGNQPQHF
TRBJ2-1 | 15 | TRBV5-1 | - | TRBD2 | TGCGCCAGCAGCTTTAGCGGGGGTATAAACAATGAGCAGTTCTTC | CASSFSGGINNEQFF
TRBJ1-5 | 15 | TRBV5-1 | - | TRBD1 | TGCGCCAGCAGCTTGGTTGAGGGGGCAAGTCAGCCCCAGCATTTT | CASSLVEGASQPQHF
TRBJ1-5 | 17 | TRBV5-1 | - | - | TGCGCCAGCAGCTTAACACCGTCGGGCACTAGCAATCAGCCCCAGCATTTT | CASSLTPSGTSNQPQHF
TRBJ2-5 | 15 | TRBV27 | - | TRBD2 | TGTGCCAGCACCGAGGGGGGACTAGCGGGAGAGACCCAGTACTTC | CASTEGGLAGETQYF
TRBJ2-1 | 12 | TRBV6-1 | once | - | TGTGCCAGCAGTGGTCGGGGCCGTGAGCAGTTCTTC | CASSGRGREQFF
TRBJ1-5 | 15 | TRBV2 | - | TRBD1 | TGTGCCAGCAGGCATGGGACAGCCATCAATCAGCCCCAGCATTTT | CASRHGTAINQPQHF
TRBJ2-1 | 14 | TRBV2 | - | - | TGTGCCAGCAGTGAAAATCCAGCTAAGTATGAGCAGTTCTTC | CASSENPAKYEQFF
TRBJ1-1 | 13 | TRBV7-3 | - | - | TGTGCCAGCAGCTTACGGTGGGGCACTGAAGCTTTCTTT | CASSLRWGTEAFF
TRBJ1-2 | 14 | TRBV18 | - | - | TGTGCCAGCTCTCAAGACCCGGGCGGCTATGGCTACACCTTC | CASSQDPGGYGYTF
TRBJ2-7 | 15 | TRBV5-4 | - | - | TGTGCCAGCTCCCCTGGAGGAGGCTTCTCCTACGAGCAGTACTTC | CASSPGGGFSYEQYF
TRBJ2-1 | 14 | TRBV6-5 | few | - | TGTGCCAGCAGTAGCCCCCGGACCACTAATGAGCAGTTCTTC | CASSSPRTTNEQFF
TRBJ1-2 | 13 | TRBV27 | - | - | TGTGCCAGCAGTACCACAGGGAACTATGGCTACACCTTC | CASSTTGNYGYTF
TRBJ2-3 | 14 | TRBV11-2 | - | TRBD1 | TGTGCCAGCAGGAGAGGGGGCGGCACAGATACGCAGTATTTT | CASRRGGGTDTQYF
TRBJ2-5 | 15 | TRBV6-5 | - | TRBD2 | TGTGCCAGCAGTTACGCGGGGGGGAGTCAAGAGACCCAGTACTTC | CASSYAGGSQETQYF
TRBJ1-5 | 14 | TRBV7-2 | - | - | TGTGCCAGCAGCTTAGGGATCTCGGGACAGCCCCAGCATTTT | CASSLGISGQPQHF
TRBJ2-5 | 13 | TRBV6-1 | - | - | TGTGCCAGCAGTGGCTCCTGGGGGGAGACCCAGTACTTC | CASSGSWGETQYF
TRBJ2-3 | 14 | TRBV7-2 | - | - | TGTGCCAGCAGCCGAATGGGGGGGCGGGATACGCAGTATTTT | CASSRMGGRDTQYF
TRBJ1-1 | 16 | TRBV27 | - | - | TGTGCCAGCAGTCCATGGCGTACAGGGCCGGGAACTGAAGCTTTCTTT | CASSPWRTGPGTEAFF
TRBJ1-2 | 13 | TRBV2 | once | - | TGTGCCAGCAGTCGGAAGGTAATAGCTGGCTACACCTTC | CASSRKVIAGYTF
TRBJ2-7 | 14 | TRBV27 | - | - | TGTGCCAGCAGTTCCTCCAGGGACCCCTACGAGCAGTACTTC | CASSSSRDPYEQYF
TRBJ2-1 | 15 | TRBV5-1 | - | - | TGCGCCAGCAGCTTGGGGACACAAACGTACAATGAGCAGTTCTTC | CASSLGTQTYNEQFF
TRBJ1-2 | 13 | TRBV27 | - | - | TGTGCCAGCAGTTTAAGGGCTGACTATGGCTACACCTTC | CASSLRADYGYTF
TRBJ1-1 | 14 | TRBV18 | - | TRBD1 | TGTGCCAGCTCACCCCTCAGGGGGGGCACTGAAGCTTTCTTT | CASSPLRGGTEAFF
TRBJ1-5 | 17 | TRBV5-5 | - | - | TGTGCCAGCAGCCGTTACAGTACCAGGGAGGCAGGTCAGCCCCAGCATTTT | CASSRYSTREAGQPQHF
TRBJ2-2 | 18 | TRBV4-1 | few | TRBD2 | TGCGCCAGCAGCCGTATGCGGGCTAGCGGACCTATCACCGGGGAGCTGTTTTTT | CASSRMRASGPITGELFF
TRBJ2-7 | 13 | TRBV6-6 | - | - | TGTGCCAGCAGCAACGAGTGGGCCTACGAGCAGTACTTC | CASSNEWAYEQYF
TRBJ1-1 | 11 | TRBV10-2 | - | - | TGCGCCAGCAGTGAAGCCGTTGAAGCTTTCTTT | CASSEAVEAFF
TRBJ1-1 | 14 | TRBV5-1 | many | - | TGCGCCAGCAGCTTGGAGCAGGGCTTGGCTGAAGCTTTCTTT | CASSLEQGLAEAFF
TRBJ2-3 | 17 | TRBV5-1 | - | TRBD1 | TGCGCCAGCAGCTCTCTGGCAGGGGGCTCAGCCACAGATACGCAGTATTTT | CASSSLAGGSATDTQYF
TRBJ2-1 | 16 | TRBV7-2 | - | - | TGTGCCAGCAGCAGCGTAGGGGGGGCCGGGCTTCCTGAGCAGTTCTTC | CASSSVGGAGLPEQFF
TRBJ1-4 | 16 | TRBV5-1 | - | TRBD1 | TGCGCCAGCAGCTACTTAACGACAGGGTGGGGTGAAAAACTGTTTTTT | CASSYLTTGWGEKLFF
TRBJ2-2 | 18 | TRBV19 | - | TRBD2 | TGTGCCAGTAGTATCCCCCGCGGGGGGGCCGCAGCCGGCGGGGAGCTGTTTTTT | CASSIPRGGAAAGGELFF
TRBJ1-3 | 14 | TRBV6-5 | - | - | TGTGCCAGCAGTTACCGGGCGGTCAGAAACACCATATATTTT | CASSYRAVRNTIYF
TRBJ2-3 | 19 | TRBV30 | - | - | TGTGCCTGGAGTGTAAGTCGGAGCGGGTCCCCGAGAGGCACAGATACGCAGTATTTT | CAWSVSRSGSPRGTDTQYF
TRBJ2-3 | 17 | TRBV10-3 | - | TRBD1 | TGTGCCATCAGTGAGTCCGGACAGGTCGGGATCACAGATACGCAGTATTTT | CAISESGQVGITDTQYF